This T cell receptor beta chain is from a study of cytomegalovirus exposure and HLA in healthy donors. The study ran its PCR with 60 Vbeta and 13 Jbeta primers. TCRdb's copy holds only in-frame clones and misses some; the assay was immunoSEQ multiplex PCR. The table lists about 160,000 clones, 60% to 80% of them singletons. Germline values: CDR1 WNHNN, CDR2 SYGVQD (reference sequence). This CDR3 is built from 14 residues. The V end lost 2 bases, the J end lost 3 bases, and 11 bases lay between the germline ends. This sequence originates from a woman aged 50 to 60 in good health and CMV-seropositive. The material sequenced was PBMCs. The V gene is TRBV10-1, the J gene TRBJ2-7; a possible D gene is TRBD2 (5 bases). CDR3 loop: CASSEAGRYYEQYF. CDR3 in DNA: TGCGCCAGCAGTGAGGCGGGCAGATACTACGAGCAGTACTTC.